This T cell receptor beta chain appears in the sequencing data of a study of sequential checkpoint blockade in melanoma. Study background: Arm A got nivolumab then ipilimumab; arm B the reverse, 1:1. Maintenance nivolumab came after either treatment sequence. Twenty-two patients had matched tumor biopsies before treatment and at week 13 after nivolumab or ipilimumab alone.

Worth noting for this clone: What it recognizes is unknown.

Assay used: immunoSEQ multiplex PCR; TCRdb lists only in-frame clones, some missing. The repertoire has about 10,000 clones, approximately 30% of them found once; the top ten carry 20% to 30%. V lost 5 bases and J 6 bases, leaving 10 bases between the germline ends. There are 13 residues in the CDR3. General study results and limits: About 30 times likelier clinical benefit followed increased tumor T-cell fraction and clonality.

Treatment defined: randomized to nivolumab then ipilimumab (arm A) or the reverse (arm B). The TCR sequence derives from a human donor with melanoma. Sequencing used tumor tissue (inferred from file names), obtained from a patient given nivolumab and ipilimumab in sequence. The chain has TRBV7-1 and TRBJ1-4; D is uncertain. TRBV7-1 is assigned to the ORF class and has an uncertain function. The CDR3 region has the DNA TGTGCCAGCAGCGCCGGGATAGATGAAAAACTGTTTTTT. It translates to CASSAGIDEKLFF.